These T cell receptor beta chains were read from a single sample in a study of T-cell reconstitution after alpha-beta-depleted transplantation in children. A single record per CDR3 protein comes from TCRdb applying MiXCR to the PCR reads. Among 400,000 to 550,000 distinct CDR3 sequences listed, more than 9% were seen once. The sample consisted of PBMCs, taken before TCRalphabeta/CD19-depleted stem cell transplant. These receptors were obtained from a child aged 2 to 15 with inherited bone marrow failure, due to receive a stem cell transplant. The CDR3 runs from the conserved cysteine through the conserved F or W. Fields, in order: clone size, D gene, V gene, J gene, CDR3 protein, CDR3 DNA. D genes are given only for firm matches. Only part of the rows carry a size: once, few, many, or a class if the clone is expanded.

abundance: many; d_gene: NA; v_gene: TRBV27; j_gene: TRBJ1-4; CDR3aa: CASSLSRAEKLFF; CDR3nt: TGTGCCAGCAGTTTGTCTCGGGCAGAAAAACTGTTTTTT
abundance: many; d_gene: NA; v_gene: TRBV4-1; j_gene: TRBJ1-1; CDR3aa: CASSQFRVGNTEAFF; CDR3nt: TGCGCCAGCAGCCAATTTAGGGTGGGGAACACTGAAGCTTTCTTT
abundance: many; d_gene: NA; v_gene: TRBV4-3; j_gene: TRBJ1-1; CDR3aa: CASSQGNPLGAFF; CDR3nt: TGCGCCAGCAGCCAAGGGAACCCGTTGGGGGCTTTCTTT
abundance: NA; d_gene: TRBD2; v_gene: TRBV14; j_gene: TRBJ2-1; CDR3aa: CASSLDLGTSYNEQFF; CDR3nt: TGTGCCAGCAGCCTCGACCTTGGGACTAGCTACAATGAGCAGTTCTTC
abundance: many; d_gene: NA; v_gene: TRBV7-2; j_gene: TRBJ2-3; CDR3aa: CASSLMETDTQYF; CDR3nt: TGTGCCAGCAGCTTAATGGAAACAGATACGCAGTATTTT
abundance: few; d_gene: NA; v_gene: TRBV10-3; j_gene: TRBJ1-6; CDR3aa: CAVGEWPDNSPLHF; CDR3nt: TGTGCCGTTGGGGAGTGGCCCGATAATTCACCCCTCCACTTT
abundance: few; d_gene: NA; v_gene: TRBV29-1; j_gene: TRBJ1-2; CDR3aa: CSVMIAENYGYTF; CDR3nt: TGCAGCGTGATGATAGCGGAAAACTATGGCTACACCTTC
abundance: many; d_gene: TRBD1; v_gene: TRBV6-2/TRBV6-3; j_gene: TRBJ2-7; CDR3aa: CASSPWTGYEQYF; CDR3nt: TGTGCCAGCAGTCCCTGGACAGGCTACGAGCAGTACTTC
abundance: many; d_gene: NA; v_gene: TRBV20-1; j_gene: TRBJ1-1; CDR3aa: CSAGVPRTEAFF; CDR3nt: TGCAGTGCGGGGGTCCCAAGGACTGAAGCTTTCTTT
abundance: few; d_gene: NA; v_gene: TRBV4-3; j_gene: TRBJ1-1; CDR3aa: CASSQDVIGATEAFF; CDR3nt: TGCGCCAGCAGCCAAGATGTAATCGGGGCCACTGAAGCTTTCTTT
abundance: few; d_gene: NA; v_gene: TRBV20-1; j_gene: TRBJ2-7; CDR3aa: CSASGRFPSYEQYF; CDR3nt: TGCAGTGCCAGTGGACGTTTTCCGTCCTACGAGCAGTACTTC
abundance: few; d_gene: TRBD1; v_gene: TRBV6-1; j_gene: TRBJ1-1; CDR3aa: CASSNRQGTEAFF; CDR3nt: TGTGCCAGCAGCAACAGACAGGGCACTGAAGCTTTCTTT
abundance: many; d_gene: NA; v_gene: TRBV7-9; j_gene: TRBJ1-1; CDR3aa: CASSLARTPNTEAFF; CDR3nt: TGTGCCAGCAGCTTAGCGAGGACCCCGAACACTGAAGCTTTCTTT
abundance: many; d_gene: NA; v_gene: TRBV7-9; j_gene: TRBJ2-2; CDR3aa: CASSLPPTVYTGELFF; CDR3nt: TGTGCCAGCAGCTTACCACCCACAGTTTACACCGGGGAGCTGTTTTTT
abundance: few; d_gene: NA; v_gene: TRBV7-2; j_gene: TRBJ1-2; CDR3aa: CASSLEGRGYGYTF; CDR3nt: TGTGCCAGCAGCTTGGAGGGTCGCGGCTATGGCTACACCTTC
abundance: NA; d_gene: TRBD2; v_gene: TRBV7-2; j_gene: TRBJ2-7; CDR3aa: CASSFPAGGTSGKQQYF; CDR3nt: TGTGCCAGCAGCTTTCCAGCGGGCGGGACTAGCGGGAAGCAGCAGTACTTC
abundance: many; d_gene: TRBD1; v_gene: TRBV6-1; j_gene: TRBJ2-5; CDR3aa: CASSRWGRGFLETQYF; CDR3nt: TGTGCCAGCTCACGCTGGGGCAGGGGGTTTTTGGAGACCCAGTACTTC
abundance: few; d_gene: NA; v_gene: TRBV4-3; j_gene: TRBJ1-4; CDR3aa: CASSQDLKWALTNEKLFF; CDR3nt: TGCGCCAGCAGCCAAGATCTGAAATGGGCCCTAACTAATGAAAAACTGTTTTTT
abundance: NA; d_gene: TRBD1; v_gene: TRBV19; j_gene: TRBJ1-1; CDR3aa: CASSGTWTGNTEAFF; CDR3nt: TGTGCCAGTAGCGGAACCTGGACAGGGAACACTGAAGCTTTCTTT
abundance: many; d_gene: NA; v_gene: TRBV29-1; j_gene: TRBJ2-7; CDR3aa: CSARGTGAYEQYF; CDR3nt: TGCAGCGCCCGCGGGACGGGAGCCTACGAGCAGTACTTC
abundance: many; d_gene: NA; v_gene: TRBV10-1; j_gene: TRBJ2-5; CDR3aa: CASMGPGETQYF; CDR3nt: TGCGCCAGCATGGGACCAGGGGAGACCCAGTACTTC
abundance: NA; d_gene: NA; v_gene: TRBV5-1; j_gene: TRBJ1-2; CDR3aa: CASSLGGPNYGYSF; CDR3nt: TGCGCCAGCAGCTTGGGGGGTCCTAACTATGGCTACAGCTTC
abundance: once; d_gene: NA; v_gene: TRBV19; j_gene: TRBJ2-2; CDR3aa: CASSIYQGERELFF; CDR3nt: TGTGCCAGTAGTATTTATCAGGGAGAGAGGGAGCTGTTTTTT
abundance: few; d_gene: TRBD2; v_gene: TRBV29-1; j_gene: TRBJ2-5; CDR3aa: CSVEVRLADQETQYF; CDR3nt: TGCAGCGTTGAAGTCCGACTAGCCGACCAAGAGACCCAGTACTTC
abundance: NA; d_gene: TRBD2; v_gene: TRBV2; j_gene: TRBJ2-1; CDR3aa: CASSSSGSRNEQFF; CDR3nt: TGTGCCAGCAGTTCTAGCGGGAGTAGGAATGAGCAGTTCTTC
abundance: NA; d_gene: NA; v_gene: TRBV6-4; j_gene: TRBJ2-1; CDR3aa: CASSDSRGHRQFF; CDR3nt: TGTGCCAGCAGTGACTCCCGGGGCCACCGGCAGTTCTTC
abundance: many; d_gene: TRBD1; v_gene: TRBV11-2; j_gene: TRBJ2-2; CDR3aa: CASSFDPGGSWELFF; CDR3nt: TGTGCCAGCAGCTTTGACCCAGGGGGCAGTTGGGAGCTGTTTTTT
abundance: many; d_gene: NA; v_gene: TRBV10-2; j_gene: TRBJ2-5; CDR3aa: CASSEEDTDGWETQYF; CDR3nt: TGCGCCAGCAGTGAAGAGGATACAGACGGCTGGGAGACCCAGTACTTC
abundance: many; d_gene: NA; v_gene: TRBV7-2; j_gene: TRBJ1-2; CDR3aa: CASRIQPGSESGYTF; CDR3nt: TGTGCCAGCAGAATCCAGCCCGGGTCGGAAAGCGGCTACACCTTC
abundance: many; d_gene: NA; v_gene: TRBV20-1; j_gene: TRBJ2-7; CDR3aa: CSARSHRAASYEQYF; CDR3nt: TGCAGTGCTAGATCTCATAGAGCGGCCTCCTACGAGCAGTACTTC
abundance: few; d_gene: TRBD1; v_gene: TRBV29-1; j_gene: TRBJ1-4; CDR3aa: CSAVTGDEKLFF; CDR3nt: TGCAGCGCAGTGACAGGGGACGAAAAACTGTTTTTT
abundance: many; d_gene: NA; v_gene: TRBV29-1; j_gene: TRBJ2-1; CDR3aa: CSVEPVVSSYNEQFF; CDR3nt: TGCAGCGTTGAACCGGTGGTCAGCTCCTACAATGAGCAGTTCTTC
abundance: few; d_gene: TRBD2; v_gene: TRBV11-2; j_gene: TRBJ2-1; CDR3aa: CASRLTSGVLNEQFF; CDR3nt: TGTGCCAGCAGACTGACTAGCGGAGTATTAAATGAGCAGTTCTTC
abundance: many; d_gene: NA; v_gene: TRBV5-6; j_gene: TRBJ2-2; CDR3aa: CASSSGRGRYTGELFF; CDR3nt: TGTGCCAGCAGCTCTGGGAGGGGGCGGTACACCGGGGAGCTGTTTTTT
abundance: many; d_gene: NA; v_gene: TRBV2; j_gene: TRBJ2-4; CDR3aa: CAGSTGLNIQYF; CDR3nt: TGTGCCGGCTCTACAGGGTTGAACATTCAGTACTTC
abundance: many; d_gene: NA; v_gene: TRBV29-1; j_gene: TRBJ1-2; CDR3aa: CSVEWVGGYTF; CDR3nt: TGCAGCGTTGAATGGGTTGGTGGCTACACCTTC
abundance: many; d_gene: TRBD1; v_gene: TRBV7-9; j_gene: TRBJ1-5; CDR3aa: CASSLEGQGNQPQHF; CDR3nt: TGTGCCAGCAGCTTAGAGGGACAGGGGAATCAGCCCCAGCATTTT
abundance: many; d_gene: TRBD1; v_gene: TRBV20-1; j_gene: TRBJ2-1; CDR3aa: CSALFTGVSEQFF; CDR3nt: TGCAGTGCTCTCTTCACAGGGGTGAGTGAGCAGTTCTTC
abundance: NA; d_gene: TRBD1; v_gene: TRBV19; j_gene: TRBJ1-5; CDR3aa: CASVPGQGFDQPQHF; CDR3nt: TGTGCCAGTGTGCCGGGACAGGGTTTCGATCAGCCCCAGCATTTT
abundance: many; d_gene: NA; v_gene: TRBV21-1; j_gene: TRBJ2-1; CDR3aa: CASSKANLAGEVYNEQFF; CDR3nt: TGTGCCAGCAGCAAAGCAAACCTAGCGGGAGAGGTTTACAATGAGCAGTTCTTC
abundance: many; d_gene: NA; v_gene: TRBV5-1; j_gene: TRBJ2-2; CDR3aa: CASSLVPANTGELFF; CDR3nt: TGCGCCAGCAGCTTGGTCCCCGCGAACACCGGGGAGCTGTTTTTT
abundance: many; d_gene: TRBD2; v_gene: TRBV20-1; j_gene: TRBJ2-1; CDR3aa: CSAPTSGSLAEQFF; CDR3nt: TGCAGTGCTCCGACTAGCGGGAGCCTCGCTGAGCAGTTCTTC
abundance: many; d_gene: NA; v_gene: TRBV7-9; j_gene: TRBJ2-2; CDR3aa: CASSLARGGNTGELFF; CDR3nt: TGTGCCAGCAGCTTAGCTCGGGGCGGCAACACCGGGGAGCTGTTTTTT
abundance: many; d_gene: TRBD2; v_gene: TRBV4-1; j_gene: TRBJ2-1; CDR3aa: CASSQAGLAGPYNEQFF; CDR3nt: TGCGCCAGCAGCCAAGCAGGCCTAGCGGGCCCCTACAATGAGCAGTTCTTC
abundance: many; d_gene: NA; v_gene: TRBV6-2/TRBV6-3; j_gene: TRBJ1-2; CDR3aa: CASSYTPYGYTF; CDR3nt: TGTGCCAGCAGTTACACTCCCTATGGCTACACCTTC
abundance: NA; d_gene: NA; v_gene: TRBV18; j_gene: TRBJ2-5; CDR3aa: CASSPPSRGETQYF; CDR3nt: TGTGCCAGCTCACCACCGTCCCGGGGAGAGACCCAGTACTTC
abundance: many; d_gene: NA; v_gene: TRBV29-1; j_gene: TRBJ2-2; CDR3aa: CSVRRGANTGELFF; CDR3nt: TGCAGCGTCCGCAGGGGGGCGAACACCGGGGAGCTGTTTTTT
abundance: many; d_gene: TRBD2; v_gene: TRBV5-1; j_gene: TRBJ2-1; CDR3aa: CASSFGIAGAYYNEQFF; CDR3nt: TGCGCCAGCAGCTTCGGTATAGCGGGAGCTTATTACAATGAGCAGTTCTTC